This TCR beta chain was sequenced in a study of T cells in localized non-small cell lung cancer. Points from the study as a whole: Heterogeneity cannot be ruled out, as sequencing used one tumor region only. Appearances in adjacent lung were noted for a median approximately 50 of the top 100 tumor clones. The highest T cell clonality was in uninvolved adjacent lung, above tumor.

Repertoires were generated with immunoSEQ multiplex PCR, while TCRdb's copy carries only in-frame clones and drops some. This repertoire shows roughly 27,000 clones, around 90% found once; its top ten account for around 30%. CDR1 is KGHSH, CDR2 LQKENI, per germline. The CDR3 has 16 amino acids. Trimming shortened V by 6 bases and J by 0 bases, and 12 bases separated the two germline ends. On this clone itself: Its matching antigen is unknown.

This TCR was sampled from a female donor of 60 years or more with stage I lung adenocarcinoma. The material was peripheral blood, obtained before any cancer treatment. This chain links TRBV18 with TRBJ2-6; a weak D match, TRBD1 (6 bases). CDR3 in DNA: TGTGCCAGCTCTCAAAAGGGGGTCTCTGGGGCCAACGTCCTGACTTTC. It encodes CASSQKGVSGANVLTF.